One sample yielded the 12 T cell receptor beta chains listed below, sequenced in a study of T cells after yellow fever vaccination. TCRdb independently ran MiXCR on the 5' RACE reads; one entry per CDR3 protein. The sample includes 400,000 or so distinct CDR3 sequences, under 20% of them seen just once. Here the sequenced sample was PBMCs, taken before the yellow fever booster vaccination. These receptor sequences come from a man between 18 and 35 years old who received the YFV17D yellow fever vaccine.

This clonotype has a handful of counts. The CDR3 coding sequence is TGTGCCAGCAGCTTAGCCTGGACAGGGAACTACGAGCAGTACTTC. Protein: CASSLAWTGNYEQYF. J is TRBJ2-7 and V is TRBV27; 8 nucleotides agree with TRBD1. CDR1 and CDR2 from the germline V gene are MNHEY and SMNVEV (reference sequence). The CDR3 has 15 amino acids. V shed 6 bases and J 3 bases; nucleotides not matched to a gene: 10.

The chain uses TRBV24-1 and TRBJ2-3; D is perhaps TRBD2 (6 bases). V shed 2 bases and J shed 8 bases, with 16 bases lying between them. Germline-derived CDR1 and CDR2 are KGHDR and SFDVKD. CDR3 size: 15 residues. The CDR3 nucleotides are TGTGCCACCAGTGATTCTCGGATCGGGGGATTTACGCAGTATTTT. Its translation: CATSDSRIGGFTQYF.

This clonotype has more than one count but fewer than ten. The V gene is TRBV5-6, the J gene TRBJ2-7; 8 positions agree with TRBD1. V trimming: 4 bases; J trimming: 4 bases; junction bases outside the gene matches: 7. The germline CDR1 and CDR2 sequences are SGHDT and YYEEEE. The CDR3 consists of 14 residues. The CDR3 coding sequence is TGTGCCAGCAGCGCCAGACAGGGGACATACGAGCAGTACTTC. It yields the protein CASSARQGTYEQYF.

This clonotype was seen at least ten times. The chain links TRBV7-2 to TRBJ1-2; 7 bases align to TRBD1. Germline CDR1 SGHTA, CDR2 FQGNSA. V was clipped by 2 bases and J by 4 bases; unmatched bases: 4. The CDR3 loop spans 14 amino acids. CDR3: CASSLTRDSYGYTF. DNA of the CDR3: TGTGCCAGCAGCTTAACCCGGGACAGCTATGGCTACACCTTC.

The chain carries TRBV10-3 and TRBJ2-5; D not resolved. The CDR3 sequence is 13 residues long. Germline CDR1 reads ENHRY; CDR2 reads SYGVKD. Trimming left V 10 bases short and J 5 bases short, with 17 bases between. CDR3 nucleotide sequence: TGTGCCACCGAGGACCCAGCCGGGGAGACCCAGTACTTC. Its protein is CATEDPAGETQYF.

The J gene is TRBJ1-3, the V gene TRBV5-1; TRBD1 is a possible D gene (5 bases). Deletions cut 4 bases from V and 0 bases from J, with 11 bases between. CDR3 length: 15 residues. Germline CDR1 is SGHRS and CDR2 is YFSETQ. The CDR3 coding sequence is TGCGCCAGCAGCCGGGGCAGGTCCTCTGGAAACACCATATATTTT. It encodes CASSRGRSSGNTIYF.

Ten or more counts support this clonotype. Mismatch with germline at one junction end may stem from a read error. The genes are TRBV7-9 and TRBJ2-1, with 10 nucleotides matching TRBD2. Germline-derived CDR1 and CDR2 are SEHNR and FQNEAQ (reference sequence). This CDR3 is built from 12 residues. The chain's CDR3 is CASSSRAGGPVF. The CDR3 DNA sequence: TGTGCCAGCAGCTCGCGAGCGGGGGGGCCGGTCTTC.

The chain links TRBV11-2 to TRBJ2-1, with a tentative D call TRBD2 (7 bases). The CDR3 runs to 16 residues. V dropped 5 bases and J dropped 8 bases, with 22 bases sitting between them. Germline loops: CDR1 SGHAT, CDR2 FQNNGV. This CDR3 reads CASSPYPGGPGDEQFF. In nucleotides, the CDR3 is TGTGCCAGCAGCCCCTATCCCGGGGGGCCGGGCGATGAGCAGTTCTTC. Full variable domain (rest looked up from reference TRBV11-2 and TRBJ2-1): EAGVAQSPRYKIIEKRQSVAFWCNPISGHATLYWYQQILGQGPKLLIQFQNNGVVDDSQLPKDRFSAERLKGVDSTLKIQPAKLEDSAVYLCASSPYPGGPGDEQFFGPGTRLTVL.

The chain couples TRBV6-2 or TRBV6-3 to TRBJ2-7, with no clear D. In germline, CDR1 is MNHEY, CDR2 SVGEGT. The CDR3 has 11 residues. Deletions cut 4 bases from V and 6 bases from J, with 7 bases between. For the CDR3, the DNA is TGTGCCAGCAGTTTACCCCTCGAGCAGTACTTC. Translation gives CASSLPLEQYF.

The chain is built from TRBV6-5 and TRBJ1-1, with D unresolved. V shed 0 bases and J shed 2 bases, with 10 bases lying between them. CDR3 length: 15 amino acids. CDR1 MNHEY and CDR2 SVGAGI come from the germline V gene. CDR3 bases: TGTGCCAGCAGTTACTCGAGGAGAATCAACACTGAAGCTTTCTTT. This sequence encodes CASSYSRRINTEAFF.

The chain is built from TRBV7-9 and TRBJ2-7; TRBD2 agrees at 7 bases. Looked up from germline, CDR1 is SEHNR and CDR2 is FQNEAQ (reference sequence). V lost 4 bases, J lost 3 bases, and 9 bases stayed unmatched. CDR3 size: 15 residues. CDR3 nucleotide sequence: TGTGCCAGCAGCTATGGGGGGGGATTTAACTACGAGCAGTACTTC. It is translated as CASSYGGGFNYEQYF. The entire variable domain, with the rest obtained from reference TRBV7-9 and TRBJ2-7, is as follows: DTGVSQNPRHKITKRGQNVTFRCDPISEHNRLYWYRQTLGQGPEFLTYFQNEAQLEKSRLLSDRFSAERPKGSFSTLEIQRTEQGDSAMYLCASSYGGGFNYEQYFGPGTRLTVT.

The chain joins TRBV7-2 to TRBJ2-5, with unresolved D. The germline V gene has CDR1 SGHTA and CDR2 FQGNSA. The CDR3 sequence is 15 residues long. V gave up 5 bases and J gave up 4 bases, with 17 bases separating them. The CDR3 DNA is TGTGCCAGCAGCCCCCCGGGCCGCATCGGAGAGACCCAGTACTTC. Protein product: CASSPPGRIGETQYF. Full variable domain (missing parts from reference TRBV7-2 and TRBJ2-5): GAGVSQSPSNKVTEKGKDVELRCDPISGHTALYWYRQSLGQGLEFLIYFQGNSAPDKSGLPSDRFSAERTGGSVSTLTIQRTQQEDSAVYLCASSPPGRIGETQYFGPGTRLLVL.